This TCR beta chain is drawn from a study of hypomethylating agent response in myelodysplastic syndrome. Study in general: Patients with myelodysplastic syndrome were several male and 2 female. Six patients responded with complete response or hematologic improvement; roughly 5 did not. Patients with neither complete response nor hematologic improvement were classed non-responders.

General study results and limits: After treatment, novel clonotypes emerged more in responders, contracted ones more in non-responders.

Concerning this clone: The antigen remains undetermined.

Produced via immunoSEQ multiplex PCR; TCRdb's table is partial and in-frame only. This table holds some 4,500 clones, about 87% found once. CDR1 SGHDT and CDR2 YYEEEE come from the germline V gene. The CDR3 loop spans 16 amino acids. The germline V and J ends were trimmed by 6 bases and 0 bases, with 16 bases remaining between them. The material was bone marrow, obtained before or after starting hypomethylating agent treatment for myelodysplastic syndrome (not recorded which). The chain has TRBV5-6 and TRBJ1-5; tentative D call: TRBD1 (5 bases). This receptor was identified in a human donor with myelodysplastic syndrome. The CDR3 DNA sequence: TGTGCCAGCAAAGACAGCAGGACGAATAGCAATCAGCCCCAGCATTTT. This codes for CASKDSRTNSNQPQHF.